The clone carrying this T cell receptor (beta chain) was seen ten or more times. Amplification yielded TCR beta CDR3 regions, with RNA transcripts as the source. Initially, a first-round RT-PCR of the TCR CDR3 employed the HTBI primer set. Each CDR3 protein gets one entry after TCRdb re-called the multiplex PCR reads with MiXCR. This sample yields roughly 640,000 distinct CDR3 sequences, of which around 16% are seen a single time; approximately 3.5% belongs to the top ten. This CDR3 region has 13 residues. Trimming cost V 6 bases and J 3 bases, with 11 bases left between them. Germline assignment: CDR1 MNHNS and CDR2 SASEGT. This sample was taken from a study of T cells in Graves' hyperthyroidism and ophthalmopathy.

The chain combines TRBV6-1 with TRBJ1-1, with TRBD1 as a possible D gene (5 bases). The sequence was collected from a woman aged 40 to 49 with Graves' ophthalmopathy. Sequencing was carried out using blood. CDR3 in DNA: TGTGCCAGCAGCACCGGGACCTACACTGAAGCTTTCTTT. Its protein product is CASSTGTYTEAFF.